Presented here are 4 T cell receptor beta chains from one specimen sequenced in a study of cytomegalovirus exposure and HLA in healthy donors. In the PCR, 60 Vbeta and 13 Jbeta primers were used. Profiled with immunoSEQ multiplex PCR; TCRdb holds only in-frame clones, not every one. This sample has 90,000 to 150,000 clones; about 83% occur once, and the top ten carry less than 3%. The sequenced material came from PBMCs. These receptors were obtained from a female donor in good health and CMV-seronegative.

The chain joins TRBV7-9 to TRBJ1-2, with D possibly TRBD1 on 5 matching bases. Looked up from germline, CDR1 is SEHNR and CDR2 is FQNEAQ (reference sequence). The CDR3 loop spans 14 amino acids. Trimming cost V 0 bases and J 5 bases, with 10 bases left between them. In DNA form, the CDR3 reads TGTGCCAGCAGCTTAGCGGGGCAGAGGTATGGCTACACCTTC. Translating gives CASSLAGQRYGYTF.

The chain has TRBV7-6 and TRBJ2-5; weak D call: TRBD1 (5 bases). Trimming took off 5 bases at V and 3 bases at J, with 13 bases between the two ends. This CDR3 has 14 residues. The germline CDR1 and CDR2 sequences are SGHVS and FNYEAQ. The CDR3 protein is CASSPRQGKETQYF. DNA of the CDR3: TGTGCCAGCAGCCCCCGGCAGGGTAAAGAGACCCAGTACTTC.

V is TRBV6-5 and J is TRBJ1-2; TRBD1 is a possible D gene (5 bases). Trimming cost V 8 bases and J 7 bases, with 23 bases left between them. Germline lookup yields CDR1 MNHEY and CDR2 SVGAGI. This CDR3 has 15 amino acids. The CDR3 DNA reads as TGTGCCAGCCACAAGGGAGGAGGGGCTTCTTTTGGCTACACCTTC. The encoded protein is CASHKGGGASFGYTF.

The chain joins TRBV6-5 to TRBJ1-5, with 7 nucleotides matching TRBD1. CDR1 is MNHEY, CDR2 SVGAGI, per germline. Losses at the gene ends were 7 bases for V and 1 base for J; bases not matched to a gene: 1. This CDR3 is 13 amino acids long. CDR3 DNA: TGTGCCAGCAAGGGGGCGAGCAATCAGCCCCAGCATTTT. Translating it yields CASKGASNQPQHF.